Presented here are 32 T cell receptor beta chains from one specimen sequenced in a study of T cell responses to AZD1222 COVID-19 vaccine. The table came from immunoSEQ multiplex PCR; TCRdb's copy has only in-frame clones and leaves some out. The repertoire includes roughly 150,000 clones, about 92% of them detected once, and under 2.5% sits in the top ten. Material: peripheral blood, obtained on day 0 of AZD1222 vaccination. The receptors shown here come from an adult in good health.

In this sample, this clone turned up once. The V call is TRBV7-2, the J call TRBJ2-5; D remains unclear. CDR1 SGHTA and CDR2 FQGNSA come from the germline V gene. CDR3 size: 15 residues. The ends were cut back, 0 bases at V and 4 bases at J, with 12 bases in the middle. The CDR3 coding sequence is TGTGCCAGCAGCTTAGCTTTTGCACCCCCAGAGACCCAGTACTTC. It codes for CASSLAFAPPETQYF.

The chain links TRBV5-5 to TRBJ2-6, with unresolved D. The V end was cut by 0 bases, the J end by 4 bases, with 11 bases between. Germline V gene data show CDR1 as SGHKS and CDR2 as YYEKEE (reference sequence). This CDR3 spans 16 amino acids. The DNA for the CDR3 is TGTGCCAGCAGCTTGGCTTTCAAACCAGGGGCCAACGTCCTGACTTTC. Protein product: CASSLAFKPGANVLTF.

The genes are TRBV5-1 and TRBJ1-1; D not certain. Trimming took 0 bases from V and 2 from J, leaving 11 bases between them. The CDR3 is 15 amino acids. From germline, CDR1 is SGHRS and CDR2 YFSETQ. The CDR3 loop is CASSLAGRLNTEAFF. CDR3 coding DNA: TGCGCCAGCAGCTTGGCCGGGCGTCTAAACACTGAAGCTTTCTTT.

The rearrangement joins TRBV12-3 or TRBV12-4 to TRBJ2-4; possible D gene TRBD1, 6 bases. The germline V and J ends were trimmed by 6 bases and 4 bases, with 10 bases remaining between them. CDR3 length: 13 amino acids. The CDR3 DNA follows: TGTGCCAGCAGGGCCGGACAGAAAAACATTCAGTACTTC. It encodes CASRAGQKNIQYF.

The rearrangement joins TRBV15 to TRBJ1-4, with 9 bases matching TRBD1. Trimming at V came to 3 bases and at J to 6 bases, leaving 8 bases not matched to a gene. The length of the CDR3 is 16 residues. Germline CDR1 is LNHNV and CDR2 is YYDKDF (reference sequence). The CDR3, as DNA: TGTGCCACCAGCAGGGTCAACAGGGGGCCGTATGAAAAACTGTTTTTT. Translation gives CATSRVNRGPYEKLFF. Full variable domain (rest looked up from reference TRBV15 and TRBJ1-4): DAMVIQNPRYQVTQFGKPVTLSCSQTLNHNVMYWYQQKSSQAPKLLFHYYDKDFNNEADTPDNFQSRRPNTSFCFLDIRSPGLGDTAMYLCATSRVNRGPYEKLFFGSGTQLSVL.

The rearrangement links TRBV29-1 to TRBJ1-5; perhaps TRBD1 as D (5 bases). The CDR3 consists of 12 residues. V lost 8 bases and J 4 bases, leaving 12 bases between the germline ends. CDR1 is SQVTM and CDR2 is ANQGSEA in the germline V gene. The CDR3 coding sequence is TGCAGCTTTTTGGAGGGGAATCAGCCCCAGCATTTT. The encoded protein is CSFLEGNQPQHF.

This chain joins TRBV2 and TRBJ2-1; 7 nucleotides match TRBD2. V shed 3 bases and J 4 bases; nucleotides not matched to a gene: 6. The CDR3 spans 15 residues. CDR1 SNHLY and CDR2 FYNNEI come from the germline V gene. CDR3 DNA sequence: TGTGCCAGCAGTGATATGGGGCGGGGGTACAATGAGCAGTTCTTC. It encodes CASSDMGRGYNEQFF.

The genes are TRBV29-1 and TRBJ1-1; D is unclear. The germline CDR1 and CDR2 sequences are SQVTM and ANQGSEA. Trimming stripped 2 bases from V and 7 bases from J, with 14 bases between. The CDR3 loop spans 13 amino acids. Here the CDR3 DNA reads TGCAGCGTTGAATCCGGGTGGGAAAGTGAAGCTTTCTTT. Residues: CSVESGWESEAFF.

The J gene is TRBJ1-3, the V gene TRBV5-1, with 8 bases matching TRBD1. Per germline, CDR1 SGHRS and CDR2 YFSETQ. The CDR3 length is 16 residues. Trimming took 4 bases from V and 0 from J; bases not matched to a gene: 6. CDR3 nucleotides: TGCGCCAGCAGCCTCGGACAGGGATCCTCTGGAAACACCATATATTTT. Translation: CASSLGQGSSGNTIYF.

The chain links TRBV28 to TRBJ1-1; possible D gene TRBD1, 5 bases. V lost 6 bases to trimming and J lost 2 bases, with 13 bases between them. There are 14 residues in the CDR3. CDR1 is MDHEN and CDR2 is SYDVKM in the germline V gene. This CDR3 is CASSAGPSNTEAFF. CDR3 nucleotide sequence: TGTGCCAGCAGCGCGGGACCGAGCAACACTGAAGCTTTCTTT.

The V call is TRBV3-1 (or the pseudogene TRBV3-2), the J call TRBJ1-5; D is perhaps TRBD1 (5 bases). V shed 1 base and J shed 4 bases, with 11 bases lying between them. Per the germline V gene, CDR1 is LGHDT and CDR2 is YNNKEL (reference sequence). There are 15 residues in the CDR3. The CDR3 is CASSQGKRGNQPQHF. CDR3 in DNA: TGTGCCAGCAGCCAAGGGAAACGGGGGAATCAGCCCCAGCATTTT.

The rearrangement links TRBV15 to TRBJ2-7; 8 nucleotides agree with TRBD1. This CDR3 spans 15 amino acids. The junction had 11 bases not matched to a gene; V was cut back by 0 bases and J by 10 bases. Germline values: CDR1 LNHNV, CDR2 YYDKDF (reference sequence). CDR3 coding DNA: TGTGCCACCAGCAGAGACCTGACGCTAGACAGGGGTCAGTACTTC. Encoded protein: CATSRDLTLDRGQYF.

The chain joins TRBV10-3 to TRBJ1-1; D is perhaps TRBD1 (5 bases). Trimming removed 10 bases from V and 1 base from J, with 7 bases in between. This CDR3 is 11 amino acids long. Per germline, CDR1 ENHRY and CDR2 SYGVKD. The CDR3 DNA reads TGTGCCACCCAGGGGAACACTGAAGCTTTCTTT. Amino acids: CATQGNTEAFF.

The chain uses TRBV19 and TRBJ1-5; 9 nucleotides line up with TRBD1. Looked up from germline, CDR1 is LNHDA and CDR2 is SQIVND (reference sequence). The CDR3 has 16 amino acids. V lost 3 bases and J lost 3; bases outside the gene matches: 6. The DNA for the CDR3 is TGTGCCAGTAGTATTGGGACAGGGAATCTCAATCAGCCCCAGCATTTT. Protein sequence: CASSIGTGNLNQPQHF.

In its sample, this clone was seen a few times. The chain joins TRBV5-1 to TRBJ2-5; D call uncertain. In germline, CDR1 is SGHRS, CDR2 YFSETQ. This CDR3 has 13 residues. Trimming cost V 3 bases and J 0 bases, with 6 bases left between them. The CDR3 DNA sequence: TGCGCCAGCAGCTCAGGACACCAAGAGACCCAGTACTTC. Translating gives CASSSGHQETQYF.

CDR3 nucleotide sequence: TGTGCCAGCAGCCAAGACAGTACGGAGCAGTACTTC. The encoded protein is CASSQDSTEQYF. The chain carries TRBV3-1 (or the pseudogene TRBV3-2) and TRBJ2-7; no clear D. The V and J ends lost 0 bases and 7 bases respectively, with 7 bases between them. This CDR3 contains 12 residues. CDR1 and CDR2 (germline): LGHDT, YNNKEL (reference sequence).

CDR3: CSARFETQYF. The CDR3 DNA reads as TGCAGTGCTAGGTTTGAGACCCAGTACTTC. The chain carries TRBV20-1 and TRBJ2-5; D gene uncertain. The V and J ends lost 3 bases and 5 bases respectively, with 4 bases between them. Germline V gives CDR1 DFQATT, CDR2 SNEGSKA (reference sequence). The CDR3 is 10 amino acids.

The rearrangement links TRBV5-1 to TRBJ1-6; the D is unclear. Germline lookup yields CDR1 SGHRS and CDR2 YFSETQ. The CDR3 is 14 amino acids. V lost 3 bases, J lost 7 bases, and 11 bases lay in between. This CDR3 reads CASSWGRENSPLHF. The CDR3 DNA follows: TGCGCCAGCAGCTGGGGTCGGGAGAATTCACCCCTCCACTTT.

The gene calls are TRBV5-5 and TRBJ2-5, with D tentatively TRBD1 (7 bases). Germline lookup yields CDR1 SGHKS and CDR2 YYEKEE (reference sequence). The CDR3 is made up of 14 amino acids. V gave up 7 bases and J gave up 5 bases, with 18 bases separating them. Written as DNA, the CDR3 is TGTGCCAGCGACGGGAGCAGGGGGTATGAGACCCAGTACTTC. Its protein is CASDGSRGYETQYF.

The chain employs TRBV6-5 and TRBJ1-1; no firm D call. Germline V gene data show CDR1 as MNHEY and CDR2 as SVGAGI. The CDR3 spans 15 residues. The ends were cut back, 0 bases at V and 0 bases at J, with 8 bases in the middle. The CDR3 region has the DNA TGTGCCAGCAGTTACTCGACCGGCCTGAACACTGAAGCTTTCTTT. Its protein is CASSYSTGLNTEAFF.

The chain has TRBV29-1 and TRBJ2-2; tentatively, D is TRBD2 (5 bases). The CDR3 is made up of 13 amino acids. Per the germline V gene, CDR1 is SQVTM and CDR2 is ANQGSEA. The V gene lost 6 bases and the J gene lost 8 bases, with 16 bases spanning the gap. CDR3 loop: CSVSPRGRGELFF. Written as DNA, the CDR3 is TGCAGCGTGTCACCCCGGGGTCGAGGGGAGCTGTTTTTT.

The J gene is TRBJ1-6, the V gene TRBV13; the D gene is possibly TRBD1 (6 bases). Trimming shortened V by 1 base and J by 9 bases, and 13 bases separated the two germline ends. The CDR3 consists of 15 residues. From germline, CDR1 is PRHDT and CDR2 FYEKMQ (reference sequence). The CDR3 sequence is CASSLAGTRGSPLHF. CDR3 in DNA: TGTGCCAGCAGCTTAGCGGGGACCAGGGGTTCACCCCTCCACTTT.

The chain carries TRBV3-1 (or the pseudogene TRBV3-2) and TRBJ1-1; D may be TRBD1 (5 bases). The CDR3 spans 13 residues. Germline-derived CDR1 and CDR2 are LGHDT and YNNKEL (reference sequence). V gave up 0 bases and J gave up 6 bases, with 8 bases separating them. CDR3 coding DNA: TGTGCCAGCAGCCAAGATTCAGGGTCTGAAGCTTTCTTT. It encodes CASSQDSGSEAFF.

The rearrangement uses TRBV2 and TRBJ2-2; 8 nucleotides match TRBD2. The CDR3 totals 15 residues. Germline lookup yields CDR1 SNHLY and CDR2 FYNNEI. After removal of 6 bases from V and 6 bases from J, the junction contained 9 bases not matched to a gene. CDR3 residues: CASRKEAGVAGELFF. In DNA, the CDR3 is TGTGCCAGCAGAAAAGAAGCGGGGGTAGCCGGGGAGCTGTTTTTT.

The rearrangement links TRBV2 to TRBJ2-5; 8 nucleotides match TRBD1. CDR1 is SNHLY and CDR2 is FYNNEI in the germline V gene. This CDR3 spans 13 amino acids. J was trimmed by 2 bases and V by 7 bases; bases with no gene match: 3. The CDR3 DNA reads as TGTGCCAGCAAAGGACAGGGACAAGAGACCCAGTACTTC. It encodes CASKGQGQETQYF. Supplemented by reference TRBV2 and TRBJ2-5, the full variable domain reads EPEVTQTPSHQVTQMGQEVILRCVPISNHLYFYWYRQILGQKVEFLVSFYNNEISEKSEIFDDQFSVERPDGSNFTLKIRSTKLEDSAMYFCASKGQGQETQYFGPGTRLLVL.

The chain links TRBV7-9 to TRBJ1-1, with D uncertain. Germline CDR1 and CDR2: SEHNR and FQNEAQ (reference sequence). The CDR3 has 16 residues. V was pared by 3 bases and J by 0 bases, with 14 bases between. CDR3 sequence: CASSFLQSLMNTEAFF. As DNA, the CDR3 is TGTGCCAGCAGCTTTCTTCAGTCTCTCATGAACACTGAAGCTTTCTTT.

The chain combines TRBV4-1 with TRBJ2-7; the D gene is possibly TRBD1 (5 bases). Trimming took 4 bases from V and 2 from J, leaving 15 bases between them. CDR1 and CDR2 (germline): MGHRA, YSYEKL. The length of the CDR3 is 15 residues. The DNA for the CDR3 is TGCGCCAGCAGCCTGCCTGGACACGGAGCCTACGAGCAGTACTTC. Translating gives CASSLPGHGAYEQYF.

V and J are TRBV7-2 and TRBJ1-5; the match to TRBD1 covers 7 bases. The CDR3 has 14 residues. V lost 6 bases to trimming and J lost 7 bases; unmatched junction nucleotides: 9. Germline-derived CDR1 and CDR2 are SGHTA and FQGNSA. The CDR3 bases are TGTGCCAGCAGGGAGAACAGGGGCGAACAGCCCCAGCATTTT. Amino acid sequence: CASRENRGEQPQHF. Based on the CDR3 plus reference TRBV7-2 and TRBJ1-5, the full variable domain is GAGVSQSPSNKVTEKGKDVELRCDPISGHTALYWYRQSLGQGLEFLIYFQGNSAPDKSGLPSDRFSAERTGGSVSTLTIQRTQQEDSAVYLCASRENRGEQPQHFGDGTRLSIL.

The chain links TRBV7-2 to TRBJ2-1; TRBD2 is a possible D gene (7 bases). Germline assignment: CDR1 SGHTA and CDR2 FQGNSA. CDR3 size: 15 residues. Trimming pared 1 base from V and 4 bases from J, leaving 11 bases between. The CDR3: CASSLGGGEYNEQFF. The CDR3, as DNA: TGTGCCAGCAGCTTAGGAGGGGGGGAATACAATGAGCAGTTCTTC. Looking up the rest from reference TRBV7-2 and TRBJ2-1 gives the full variable domain: GAGVSQSPSNKVTEKGKDVELRCDPISGHTALYWYRQSLGQGLEFLIYFQGNSAPDKSGLPSDRFSAERTGGSVSTLTIQRTQQEDSAVYLCASSLGGGEYNEQFFGPGTRLTVL.

This sequence joins TRBV28 and TRBJ2-7, with a weak D call TRBD2 (5 bases). Trimming removed 4 bases at V and 2 bases at J, with 9 bases between. Germline-derived CDR1 and CDR2 are MDHEN and SYDVKM. There are 13 residues in the CDR3. CDR3 nucleotides: TGTGCCAGCAGTTGGGCCGGGGCCTACGAGCAGTACTTC. Translated, it gives CASSWAGAYEQYF.

V and J are TRBV7-9 and TRBJ2-1; perhaps TRBD1 as D (6 bases). V lost 5 bases, J lost 2 bases, and 16 bases lay in between. The germline V gene has CDR1 SEHNR and CDR2 FQNEAQ (reference sequence). CDR3 length: 16 amino acids. The CDR3, as DNA: TGTGCCAGCAGCCCGACAAACAGGGTCCCCTACAATGAGCAGTTCTTC. Its translation is CASSPTNRVPYNEQFF.

The gene calls are TRBV12-5 and TRBJ2-3; D may match TRBD1 or TRBD2 (5 bases each). The CDR3 is 15 residues long. V lost 5 bases, J lost 0 bases, and 12 bases lay in between. Per germline, CDR1 LGHNT and CDR2 FRNRAP. The CDR3 DNA sequence: TGTGCTAGTGGTCTGGGGGTTATCAGCACAGATACGCAGTATTTT. Translating it yields CASGLGVISTDTQYF.